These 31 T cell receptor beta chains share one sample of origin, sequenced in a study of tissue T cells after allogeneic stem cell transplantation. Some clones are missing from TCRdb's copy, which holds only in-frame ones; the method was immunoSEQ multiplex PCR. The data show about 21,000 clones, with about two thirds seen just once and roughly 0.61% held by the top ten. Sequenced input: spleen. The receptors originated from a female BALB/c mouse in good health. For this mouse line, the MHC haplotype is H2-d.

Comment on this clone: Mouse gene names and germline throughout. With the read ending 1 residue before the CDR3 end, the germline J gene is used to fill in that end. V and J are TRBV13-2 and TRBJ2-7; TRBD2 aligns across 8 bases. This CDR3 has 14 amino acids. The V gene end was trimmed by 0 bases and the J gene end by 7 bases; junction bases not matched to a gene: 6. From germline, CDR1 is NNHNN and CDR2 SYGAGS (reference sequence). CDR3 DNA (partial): TGTGCCAGCGGTGATGCCTGGGGGGCGGAAGAACAGTAC. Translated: CASGDAWGAEEQY. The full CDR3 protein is CASGDAWGAEEQYF.

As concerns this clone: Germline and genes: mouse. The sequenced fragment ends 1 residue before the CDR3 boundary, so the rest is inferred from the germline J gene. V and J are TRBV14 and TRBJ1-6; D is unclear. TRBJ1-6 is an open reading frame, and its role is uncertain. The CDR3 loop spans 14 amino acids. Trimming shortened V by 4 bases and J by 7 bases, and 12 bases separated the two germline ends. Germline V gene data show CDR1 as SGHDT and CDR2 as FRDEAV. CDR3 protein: CASSPPGWNSPLYF. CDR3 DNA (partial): TGTGCCAGCAGTCCCCCGGGGTGGAATTCGCCCCTCTAC.

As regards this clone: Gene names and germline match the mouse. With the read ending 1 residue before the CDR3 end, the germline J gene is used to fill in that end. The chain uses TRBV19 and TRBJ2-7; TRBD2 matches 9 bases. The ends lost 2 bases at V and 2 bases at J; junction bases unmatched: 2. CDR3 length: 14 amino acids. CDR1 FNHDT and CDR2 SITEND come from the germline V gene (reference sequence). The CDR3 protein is CASSIPGGAYEQYF. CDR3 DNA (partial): TGTGCCAGCAGTATTCCTGGGGGGGCCTATGAACAGTAC.

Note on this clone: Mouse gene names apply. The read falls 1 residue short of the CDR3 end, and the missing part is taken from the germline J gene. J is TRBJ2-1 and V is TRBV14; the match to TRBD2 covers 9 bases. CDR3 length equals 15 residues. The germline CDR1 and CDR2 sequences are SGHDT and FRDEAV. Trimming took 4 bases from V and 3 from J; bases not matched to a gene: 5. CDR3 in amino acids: CASSKTGGIYAEQFF. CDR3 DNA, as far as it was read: TGTGCCAGCAGTAAAACTGGGGGGATCTATGCTGAGCAGTTC.

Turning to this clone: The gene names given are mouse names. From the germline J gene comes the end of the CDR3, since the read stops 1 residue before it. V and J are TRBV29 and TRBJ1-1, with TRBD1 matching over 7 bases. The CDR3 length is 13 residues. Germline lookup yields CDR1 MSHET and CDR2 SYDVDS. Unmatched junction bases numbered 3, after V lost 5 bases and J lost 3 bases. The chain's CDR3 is CASSLTGHTEVFF. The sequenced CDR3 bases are TGTGCTAGCAGTCTGACAGGGCACACAGAAGTCTTC. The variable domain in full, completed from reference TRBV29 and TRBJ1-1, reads DMKVTQMPRYLIKRMGENVLLECGQDMSHETMYWYRQDPGLGLQLIYISYDVDSNSEGDIPKGYRVSRKKREHFSLILDSAKTNQTSVYFCASSLTGHTEVFFGKGTRLTVV.

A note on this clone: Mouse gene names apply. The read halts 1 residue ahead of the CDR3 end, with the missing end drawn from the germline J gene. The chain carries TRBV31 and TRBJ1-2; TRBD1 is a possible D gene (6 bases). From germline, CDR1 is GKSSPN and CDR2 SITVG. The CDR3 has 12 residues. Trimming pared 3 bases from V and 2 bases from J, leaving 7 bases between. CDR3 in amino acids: CAWRQGNSDYTF. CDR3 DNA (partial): TGTGCCTGGAGACAGGGCAACTCCGACTACACC. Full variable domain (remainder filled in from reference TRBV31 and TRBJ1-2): AQTIHQWPVAEIKAVGSPLSLGCTIKGKSSPNLYWYWQATGGTLQQLFYSITVGQVESVVQLNLSASRPKDDQFILSTEKLLLSHSGFYLCAWRQGNSDYTFGSGTRLLVI.

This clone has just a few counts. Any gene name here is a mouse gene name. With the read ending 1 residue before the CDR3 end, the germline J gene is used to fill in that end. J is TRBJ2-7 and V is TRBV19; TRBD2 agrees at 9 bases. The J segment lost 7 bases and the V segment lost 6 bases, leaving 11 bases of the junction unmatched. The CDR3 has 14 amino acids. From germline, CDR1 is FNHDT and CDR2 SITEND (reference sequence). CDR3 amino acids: CASISTGGLREQYF. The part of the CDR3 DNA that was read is TGTGCCAGCATTTCGACTGGGGGTCTCCGGGAACAGTAC.

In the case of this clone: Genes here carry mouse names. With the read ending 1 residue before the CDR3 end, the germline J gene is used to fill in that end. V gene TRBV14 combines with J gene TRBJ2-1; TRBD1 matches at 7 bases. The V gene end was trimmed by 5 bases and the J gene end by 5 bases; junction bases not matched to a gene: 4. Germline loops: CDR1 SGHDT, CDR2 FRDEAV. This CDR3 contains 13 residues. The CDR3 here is CASRTGKDAEQFF. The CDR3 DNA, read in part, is TGTGCCAGCAGGACAGGGAAGGATGCTGAGCAGTTC.

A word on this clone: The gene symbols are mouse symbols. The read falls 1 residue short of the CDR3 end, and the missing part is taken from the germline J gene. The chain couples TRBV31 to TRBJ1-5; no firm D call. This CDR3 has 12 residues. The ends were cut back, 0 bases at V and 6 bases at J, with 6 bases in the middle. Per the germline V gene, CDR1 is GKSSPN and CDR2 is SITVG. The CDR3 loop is CAWSLTAQAPLF. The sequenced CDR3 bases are TGTGCCTGGAGTCTCACAGCCCAGGCTCCGCTT.

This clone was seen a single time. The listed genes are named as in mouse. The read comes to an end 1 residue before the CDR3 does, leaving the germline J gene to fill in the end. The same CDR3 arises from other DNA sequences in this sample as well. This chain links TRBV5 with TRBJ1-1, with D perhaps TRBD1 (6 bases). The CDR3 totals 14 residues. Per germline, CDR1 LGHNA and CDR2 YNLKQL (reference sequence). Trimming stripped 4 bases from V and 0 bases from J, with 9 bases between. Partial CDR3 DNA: TGTGCCAGCAGCCCCGGACAGTCAAACACAGAAGTCTTC. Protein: CASSPGQSNTEVF. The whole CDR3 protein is CASSPGQSNTEVFF.

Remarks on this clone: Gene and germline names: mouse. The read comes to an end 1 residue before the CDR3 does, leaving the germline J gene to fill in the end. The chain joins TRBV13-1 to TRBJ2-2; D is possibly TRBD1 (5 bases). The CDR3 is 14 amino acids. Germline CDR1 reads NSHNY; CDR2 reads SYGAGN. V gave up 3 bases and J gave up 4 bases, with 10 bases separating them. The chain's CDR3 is CASSAQGGTGQLYF. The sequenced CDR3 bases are TGTGCCAGCAGTGCGCAGGGCGGCACCGGGCAGCTCTAC.

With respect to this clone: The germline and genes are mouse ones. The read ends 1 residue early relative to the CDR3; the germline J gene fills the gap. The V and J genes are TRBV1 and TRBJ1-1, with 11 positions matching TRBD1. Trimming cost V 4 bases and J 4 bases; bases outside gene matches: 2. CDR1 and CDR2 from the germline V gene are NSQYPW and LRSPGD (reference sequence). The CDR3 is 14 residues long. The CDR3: CTCSEGQGGTEVFF. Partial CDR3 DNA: TGCACCTGCAGTGAGGGACAGGGGGGCACAGAAGTCTTC.

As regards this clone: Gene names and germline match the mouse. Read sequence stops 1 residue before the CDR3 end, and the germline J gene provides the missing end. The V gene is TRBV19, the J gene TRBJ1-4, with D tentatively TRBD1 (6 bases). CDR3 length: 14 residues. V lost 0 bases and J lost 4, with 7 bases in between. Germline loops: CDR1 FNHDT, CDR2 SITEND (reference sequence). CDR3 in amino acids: CASSIGGHNERLFF. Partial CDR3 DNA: TGTGCCAGCAGTATAGGGGGACACAACGAAAGATTATTT.

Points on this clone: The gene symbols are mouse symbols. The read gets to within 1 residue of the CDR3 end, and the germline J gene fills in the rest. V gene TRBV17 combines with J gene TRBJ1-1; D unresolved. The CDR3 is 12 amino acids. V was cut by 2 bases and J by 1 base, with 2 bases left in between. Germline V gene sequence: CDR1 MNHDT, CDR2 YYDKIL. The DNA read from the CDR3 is TGTGCTAGCAGTAGACAAAACACAGAAGTCTTC. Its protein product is CASSRQNTEVF. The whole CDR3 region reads CASSRQNTEVFF.

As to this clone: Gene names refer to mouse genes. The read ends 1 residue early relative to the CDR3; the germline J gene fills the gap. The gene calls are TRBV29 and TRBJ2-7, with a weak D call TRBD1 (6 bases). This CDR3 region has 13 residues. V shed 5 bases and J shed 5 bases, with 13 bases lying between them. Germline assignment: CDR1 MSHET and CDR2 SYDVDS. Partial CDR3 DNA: TGTGCTAGCAGTCCCCCAGGGGCAAATGAACAGTAC. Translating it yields CASSPPGANEQY. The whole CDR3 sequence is CASSPPGANEQYF.

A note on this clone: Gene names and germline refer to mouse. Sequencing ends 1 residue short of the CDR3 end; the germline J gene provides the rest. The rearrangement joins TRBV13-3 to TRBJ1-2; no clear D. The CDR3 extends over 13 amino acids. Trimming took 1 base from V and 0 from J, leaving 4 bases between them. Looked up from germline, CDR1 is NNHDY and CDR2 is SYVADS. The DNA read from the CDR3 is TGTGCCAGCAGTGATAGAACAAACTCCGACTACACC. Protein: CASSDRTNSDYT. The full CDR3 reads CASSDRTNSDYTF.

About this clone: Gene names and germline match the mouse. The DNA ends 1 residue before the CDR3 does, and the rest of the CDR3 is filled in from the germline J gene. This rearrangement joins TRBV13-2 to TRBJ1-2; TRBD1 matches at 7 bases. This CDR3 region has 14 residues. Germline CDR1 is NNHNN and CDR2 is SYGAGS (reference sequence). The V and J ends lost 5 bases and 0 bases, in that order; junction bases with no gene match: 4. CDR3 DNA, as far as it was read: TGTGCCAGCGGGACCGGGACAGCAAACTCCGACTACACC. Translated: CASGTGTANSDYT. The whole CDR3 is CASGTGTANSDYTF.

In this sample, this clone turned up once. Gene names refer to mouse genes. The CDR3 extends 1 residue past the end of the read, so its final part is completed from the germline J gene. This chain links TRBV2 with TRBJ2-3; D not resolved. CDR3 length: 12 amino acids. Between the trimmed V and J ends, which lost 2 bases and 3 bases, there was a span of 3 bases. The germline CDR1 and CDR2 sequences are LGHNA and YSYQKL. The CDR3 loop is CASSQRAETLYF. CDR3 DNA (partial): TGTGCCAGCAGCCAAAGAGCAGAAACGCTGTAT.

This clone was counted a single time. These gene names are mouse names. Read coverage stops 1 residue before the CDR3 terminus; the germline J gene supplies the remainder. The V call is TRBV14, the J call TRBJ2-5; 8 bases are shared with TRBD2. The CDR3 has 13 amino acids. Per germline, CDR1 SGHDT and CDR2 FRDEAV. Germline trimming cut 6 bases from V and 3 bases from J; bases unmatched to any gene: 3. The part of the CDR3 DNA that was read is TGTGCCAGCACGGGGGGGGCGCAAGACACCCAGTAC. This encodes CASTGGAQDTQY. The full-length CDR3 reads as CASTGGAQDTQYF.

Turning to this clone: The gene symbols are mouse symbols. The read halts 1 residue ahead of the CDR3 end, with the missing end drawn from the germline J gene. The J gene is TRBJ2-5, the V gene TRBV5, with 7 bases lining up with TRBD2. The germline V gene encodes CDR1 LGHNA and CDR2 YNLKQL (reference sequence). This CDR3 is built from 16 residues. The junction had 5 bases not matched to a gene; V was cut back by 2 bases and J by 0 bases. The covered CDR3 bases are TGTGCCAGCAGCCAAACCTATGGGGGGAACCAAGACACCCAGTAC. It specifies CASSQTYGGNQDTQY. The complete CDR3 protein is CASSQTYGGNQDTQYF.

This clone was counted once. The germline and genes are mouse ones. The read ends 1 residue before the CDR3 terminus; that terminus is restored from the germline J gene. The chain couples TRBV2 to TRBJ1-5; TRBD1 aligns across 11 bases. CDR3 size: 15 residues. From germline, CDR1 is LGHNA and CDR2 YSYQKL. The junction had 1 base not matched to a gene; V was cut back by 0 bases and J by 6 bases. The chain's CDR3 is CASSQDGTGGQAPLF. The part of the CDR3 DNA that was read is TGTGCCAGCAGCCAAGATGGGACAGGGGGCCAGGCTCCGCTT. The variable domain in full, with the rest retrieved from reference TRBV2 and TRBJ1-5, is DPKIIQKPKYLVAVTGSEKILICEQYLGHNAMYWYRQSAKKPLEFMFSYSYQKLMDNQTASSRFQPQSSKKNHLDLQITALKPDDSATYFCASSQDGTGGQAPLFGEGTRLSVL.

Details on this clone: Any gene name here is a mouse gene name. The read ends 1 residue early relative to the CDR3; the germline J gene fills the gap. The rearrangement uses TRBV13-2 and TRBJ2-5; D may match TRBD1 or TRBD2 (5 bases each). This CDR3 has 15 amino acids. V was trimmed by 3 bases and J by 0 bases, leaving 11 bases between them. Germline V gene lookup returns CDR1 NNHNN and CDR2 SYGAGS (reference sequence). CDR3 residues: CASGAPGRNQDTQYF. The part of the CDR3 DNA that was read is TGTGCCAGCGGTGCCCCGGGGCGGAACCAAGACACCCAGTAC.

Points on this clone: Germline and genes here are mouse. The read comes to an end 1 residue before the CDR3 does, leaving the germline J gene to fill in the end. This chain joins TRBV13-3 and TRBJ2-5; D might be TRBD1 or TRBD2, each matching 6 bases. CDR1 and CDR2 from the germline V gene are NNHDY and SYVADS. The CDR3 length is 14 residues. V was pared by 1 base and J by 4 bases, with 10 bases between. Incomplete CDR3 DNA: TGTGCCAGCAGTGATCGGGGGCTGAAAGACACCCAGTAC. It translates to CASSDRGLKDTQY. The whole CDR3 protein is CASSDRGLKDTQYF.

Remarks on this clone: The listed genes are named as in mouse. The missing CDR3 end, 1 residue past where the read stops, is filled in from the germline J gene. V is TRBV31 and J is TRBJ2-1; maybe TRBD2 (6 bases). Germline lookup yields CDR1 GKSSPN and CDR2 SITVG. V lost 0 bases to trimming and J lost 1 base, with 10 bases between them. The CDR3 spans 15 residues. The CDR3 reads CAWSLDGGNYAEQFF. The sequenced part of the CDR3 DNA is TGTGCCTGGAGTCTAGATGGGGGAAACTATGCTGAGCAGTTC.

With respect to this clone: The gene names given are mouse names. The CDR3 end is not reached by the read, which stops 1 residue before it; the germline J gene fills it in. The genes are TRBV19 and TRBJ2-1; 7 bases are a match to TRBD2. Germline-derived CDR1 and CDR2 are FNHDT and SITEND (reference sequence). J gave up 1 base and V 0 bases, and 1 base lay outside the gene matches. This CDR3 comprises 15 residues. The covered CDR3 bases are TGTGCCAGCAGTATAGGGGGGGGGAACTATGCTGAGCAGTTC. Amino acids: CASSIGGGNYAEQF. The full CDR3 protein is CASSIGGGNYAEQFF.

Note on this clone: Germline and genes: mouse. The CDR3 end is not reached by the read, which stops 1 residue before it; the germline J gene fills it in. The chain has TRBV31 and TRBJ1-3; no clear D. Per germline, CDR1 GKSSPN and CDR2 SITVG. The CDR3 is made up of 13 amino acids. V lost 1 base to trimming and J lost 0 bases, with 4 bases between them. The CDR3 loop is CAWSRDSGNTLYF. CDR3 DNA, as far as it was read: TGTGCCTGGAGTCGAGATTCTGGAAATACGCTCTAT.

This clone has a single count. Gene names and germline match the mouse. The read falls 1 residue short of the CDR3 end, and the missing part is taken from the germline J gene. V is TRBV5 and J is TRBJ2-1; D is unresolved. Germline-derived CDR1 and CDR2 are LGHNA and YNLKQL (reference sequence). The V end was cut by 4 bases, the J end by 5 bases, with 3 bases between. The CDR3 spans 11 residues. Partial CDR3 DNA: TGTGCCAGCAGCCGCGATGCTGAGCAGTTC. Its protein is CASSRDAEQF. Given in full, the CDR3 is CASSRDAEQFF.

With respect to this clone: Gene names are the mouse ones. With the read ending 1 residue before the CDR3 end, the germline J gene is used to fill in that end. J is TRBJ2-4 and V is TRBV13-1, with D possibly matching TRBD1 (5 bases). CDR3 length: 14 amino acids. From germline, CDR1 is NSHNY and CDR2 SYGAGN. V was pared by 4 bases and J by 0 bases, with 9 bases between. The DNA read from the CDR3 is TGTGCCAGCAGTCCCGACAGTAGTCAAAACACCTTGTAC. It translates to CASSPDSSQNTLY. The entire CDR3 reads CASSPDSSQNTLYF.

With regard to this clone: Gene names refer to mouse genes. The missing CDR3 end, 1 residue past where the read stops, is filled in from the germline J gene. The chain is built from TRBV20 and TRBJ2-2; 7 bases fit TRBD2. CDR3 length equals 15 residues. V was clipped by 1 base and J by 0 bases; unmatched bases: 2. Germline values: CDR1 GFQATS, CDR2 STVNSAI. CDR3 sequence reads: CGARAGGANTGQLYF. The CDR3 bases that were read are TGTGGTGCTAGGGCTGGGGGAGCAAACACCGGGCAGCTCTAC.

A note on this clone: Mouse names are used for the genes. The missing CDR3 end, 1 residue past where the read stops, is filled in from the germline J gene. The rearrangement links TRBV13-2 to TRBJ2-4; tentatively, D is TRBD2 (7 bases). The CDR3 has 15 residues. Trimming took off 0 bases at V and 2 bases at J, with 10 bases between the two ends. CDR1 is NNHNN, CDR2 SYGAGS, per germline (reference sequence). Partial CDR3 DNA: TGTGCCAGCGGTGATGCTGGGGGCGATCAAAACACCTTGTAC. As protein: CASGDAGGDQNTLY. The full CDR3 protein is CASGDAGGDQNTLYF.

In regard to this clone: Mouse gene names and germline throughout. CDR3 residues: CASAPGTANTEVFF. CDR3 bases read: TGTGCCAGCGCCCCCGGGACAGCAAACACAGAAGTCTTC. The rearrangement joins TRBV13-2 to TRBJ1-1; 7 positions agree with TRBD1. Read data end 1 residue before the CDR3 end; the end is taken from the germline J gene. V lost 6 bases and J lost 0; bases outside the gene matches: 5. Germline CDR1 reads NNHNN; CDR2 reads SYGAGS (reference sequence). The CDR3 spans 14 residues.